This TCR beta chain was sequenced in a study of Graves' ophthalmopathy and Graves' hyperthyroidism. V lost 2 bases to trimming and J lost 10 bases, with 17 bases between them. Germline V gene lookup returns CDR1 DFQATT and CDR2 SNEGSKA (reference sequence). The CDR3 contains 13 residues. This clonotype was detected many times. Its antigen is currently unknown. Beta-chain TCR CDR3 regions were amplified from RNA transcripts. The workflow started with a first-round RT-PCR run with HTBI primers and then moved on to a second-round multiplex PCR. TCRdb re-called the multiplex PCR reads through MiXCR, storing one row per CDR3 protein. The sample includes 350,000 to 400,000 distinct CDR3 sequences, 15% to 20% of them seen just once. Study results and limitations: Blood also carried most expanded thyroid clonotypes exceeding 0.001 frequency.

The receptor was derived from a woman under 30 with Graves' ophthalmopathy. This rearrangement joins TRBV20-1 to TRBJ1-2; TRBD1 might be the D (5 bases). The sequencing sample was made of peripheral blood. CDR3 nucleotide sequence: TGCAGTGCTAGAACGGGGACCGTTAAAGACTACACCTTC. Its protein is CSARTGTVKDYTF.